What follows are 28 T cell receptor beta chains derived from one specimen sequenced in a study of Ad26.COV2.S vaccination and SARS-CoV-2 variants. Some clones are missing from TCRdb's copy, which holds only in-frame ones; the method was immunoSEQ multiplex PCR. The sample includes roughly 700,000 clones, roughly 90% of them seen just once. Treatment described: some 19 received Ad26.COV2.S at low or high dose, single or two shots; several received placebo; per-sample allocation not given. All samples were drawn on day 63, counting from the first vaccine or placebo injection. The specimen comprised peripheral blood, sampled in a trial of Ad26.COV2.S vaccine versus placebo. The receptors originated from a person aged 18-65 years who received the Ad26.COV2.S COVID-19 vaccine or a placebo.

The chain joins TRBV2 to TRBJ2-2; D perhaps matches TRBD2 (6 bases). Germline CDR1 reads SNHLY; CDR2 reads FYNNEI. V was cut by 7 bases and J by 1 base, with 13 bases left in between. This CDR3 is 15 amino acids long. CDR3 DNA: TGTGCCAGCATCCGATCGGGAGTGAACACCGGGGAGCTGTTTTTT. This sequence encodes CASIRSGVNTGELFF.

The chain recombines TRBV5-8 with TRBJ2-7; D is perhaps TRBD1 or TRBD2 (5 bases each). CDR3 length: 12 amino acids. Germline CDR1 reads SGHTS; CDR2 reads YDEGEE. V shed 2 bases and J shed 9 bases, with 12 bases lying between them. The CDR3 nucleotides are TGTGCCAGCAGCTTCGGACAAGGAGGGCAGTACTTC. Its translation is CASSFGQGGQYF.

The rearrangement joins TRBV19 to TRBJ1-2; no clear D. Germline V lookup: CDR1 LNHDA, CDR2 SQIVND (reference sequence). CDR3 size: 15 residues. V was shortened by 5 bases and J by 7 bases, with 20 bases between the two germline ends. CDR3 sequence: CASSPLLGGGSGYTF. CDR3 nucleotide sequence: TGTGCCAGTAGTCCCCTCTTGGGCGGCGGGAGTGGCTACACCTTC.

The chain carries TRBV30 and TRBJ1-2; D is perhaps TRBD1 (6 bases). The germline V and J ends were trimmed by 0 bases and 3 bases, with 8 bases remaining between them. Germline V gene data show CDR1 as GTSNPN and CDR2 as SVGIG (reference sequence). CDR3 length: 13 residues. CDR3 sequence reads: CAWSVRTDYGYTF. In DNA form, the CDR3 reads TGTGCCTGGAGTGTACGGACAGACTATGGCTACACCTTC.

J is TRBJ2-2 and V is TRBV3-1 (or the pseudogene TRBV3-2); TRBD2 is a possible D gene (6 bases). Germline V gene sequence: CDR1 LGHDT, CDR2 YNNKEL (reference sequence). The CDR3 contains 14 residues. Trimming stripped 1 base from V and 6 bases from J, with 9 bases between. CDR3 sequence (DNA): TGTGCCAGCAGCCAAGTCTCGGGGGCCGGGGAGCTGTTTTTT. This encodes CASSQVSGAGELFF.

In its sample, this clone was seen a few times. The rearrangement uses TRBV3-1 (or the pseudogene TRBV3-2) and TRBJ2-5, with TRBD2 identical over 10 bases. This CDR3 has 17 amino acids. CDR1 and CDR2 from the germline V gene are LGHDT and YNNKEL (reference sequence). V was clipped by 0 bases and J by 5 bases; unmatched bases: 9. In DNA, the CDR3 is TGTGCCAGCAGCCAAGATGGGGCTAGCGGGGGAGGGGAGACCCAGTACTTC. Amino acids: CASSQDGASGGGETQYF.

This clone was seen only once. The V gene is TRBV6-5, the J gene TRBJ2-1, with a weak D call TRBD2 (5 bases). The ends were cut back, 2 bases at V and 9 bases at J, with 14 bases in the middle. CDR1 is MNHEY and CDR2 is SVGAGI in the germline V gene. This CDR3 is built from 14 residues. The DNA for the CDR3 is TGTGCCAGCAGTTACGAACGGGAACCGGGTGAGCAGTTCTTC. Translated, it gives CASSYEREPGEQFF.

This chain connects TRBV30 to TRBJ1-1; TRBD1 is a possible D gene (5 bases). The CDR3 sequence is 15 residues long. V lost 0 bases to trimming and J lost 4 bases, with 15 bases between them. The germline V gene encodes CDR1 GTSNPN and CDR2 SVGIG (reference sequence). The CDR3 region is CAWSVLGRRGTEAFF. The CDR3 DNA reads TGTGCCTGGAGTGTACTAGGACGAAGGGGCACTGAAGCTTTCTTT.

V gene TRBV4-2 combines with J gene TRBJ1-4; 8 bases map to TRBD1. The V segment lost 0 bases and the J segment 5 bases; nucleotides outside the gene matches: 2. The CDR3 is 15 amino acids. Germline loops: CDR1 LGHNA, CDR2 YNFKEQ. In DNA form, the CDR3 reads TGTGCCAGCAGCCAAGACCGGGACAGGAATGAAAAACTGTTTTTT. Translated, it gives CASSQDRDRNEKLFF.

This chain joins TRBV6-5 and TRBJ1-1; 7 bases align to TRBD1. Losses at the gene ends were 6 bases for V and 4 bases for J; bases not matched to a gene: 8. Germline V gene lookup returns CDR1 MNHEY and CDR2 SVGAGI. CDR3 length: 14 amino acids. Here the CDR3 DNA reads TGTGCCAGCAGGTCTCAGGGGGGAATCACTGAAGCTTTCTTT. Its translation is CASRSQGGITEAFF.

This clone was picked up a small number of times. This specimen includes other DNA sequences encoding the same CDR3. The V gene is TRBV6-5, the J gene TRBJ2-7; 9 bases fit TRBD2. J gave up 4 bases and V 3 bases, and 4 bases lay outside the gene matches. The length of the CDR3 is 14 residues. CDR1 is MNHEY and CDR2 is SVGAGI in the germline V gene. CDR3 sequence reads: CASSYSGSFYEQYF. CDR3 nucleotides: TGTGCCAGCAGTTATAGCGGGAGCTTTTACGAGCAGTACTTC.

This chain connects TRBV29-1 to TRBJ2-7; D might be TRBD2 (8 bases). With 6 bases removed from V and 1 base from J, the gap between germline ends came to 13 bases. Germline V gene sequence: CDR1 SQVTM, CDR2 ANQGSEA. CDR3 length: 13 amino acids. CDR3 protein: CSVGRGRSYEQYF. The CDR3 DNA reads TGCAGCGTCGGGAGGGGGCGATCCTACGAGCAGTACTTC.

This clone was detected only once. This chain uses TRBV18 with TRBJ2-3, with D possibly TRBD2 on 6 matching bases. V was pared by 3 bases and J by 5 bases, with 15 bases between. The germline CDR1 and CDR2 sequences are KGHSH and LQKENI. CDR3 size: 15 residues. The CDR3 DNA is TGTGCCAGCTCACCCCCCGGGACTCCGAAAGATACGCAGTATTTT. Translating gives CASSPPGTPKDTQYF.

This clone was found once. The genes are TRBV6-5 and TRBJ2-5; no firm D call. The CDR3 runs 14 residues. V lost 2 bases, J lost 6 bases, and 13 bases lay in between. Germline CDR1 is MNHEY and CDR2 is SVGAGI. The CDR3 is CASSYHVMEQTQYF. CDR3 nucleotide sequence: TGTGCCAGCAGTTACCACGTCATGGAACAGACCCAGTACTTC.

This clone was detected once. This sequence joins TRBV2 and TRBJ1-4; D perhaps matches TRBD1 (6 bases). The germline V gene has CDR1 SNHLY and CDR2 FYNNEI. The CDR3 runs 14 residues. Between the trimmed V and J ends, which lost 6 bases and 0 bases, there was a span of 8 bases. The CDR3 spells CASRDRSTNEKLFF. Here the CDR3 DNA reads TGTGCCAGCAGAGACAGGTCAACTAATGAAAAACTGTTTTTT.

This chain joins TRBV18 and TRBJ1-1; maybe TRBD1 (6 bases). This CDR3 has 16 residues. Germline loops: CDR1 KGHSH, CDR2 LQKENI. V lost 4 bases and J lost 2, with 17 bases in between. In nucleotides, the CDR3 is TGTGCCAGCTCACTACAGGGTCCCCTAAGAAACACTGAAGCTTTCTTT. It encodes CASSLQGPLRNTEAFF.

J is TRBJ2-3 and V is TRBV30; TRBD1 agrees at 9 bases. The junction had 9 bases not matched to a gene; V was cut back by 3 bases and J by 2 bases. CDR1 is GTSNPN and CDR2 is SVGIG in the germline V gene (reference sequence). The CDR3 is made up of 16 amino acids. The CDR3 region is CAWSWGWDRATDTQYF. CDR3 coding DNA: TGTGCCTGGAGCTGGGGATGGGACAGGGCCACAGATACGCAGTATTTT.

In regard to this clone: Within the sample, other DNA sequences also encode this same CDR3. The rearrangement links TRBV7-3 to TRBJ1-1, with D possibly TRBD1 on 5 matching bases. Germline V gene lookup returns CDR1 SGHTA and CDR2 FQGTGA. Trimming took off 3 bases at V and 1 base at J, with 6 bases between the two ends. This CDR3 is built from 13 residues. CDR3 sequence reads: CASSFQGNTEAFF. CDR3 nucleotide sequence: TGTGCCAGCAGCTTTCAGGGGAACACTGAAGCTTTCTTT.

This clone has just one count. The V and J genes are TRBV30 and TRBJ1-2; tentative D call: TRBD1 (5 bases). The CDR3 spans 13 residues. From germline, CDR1 is GTSNPN and CDR2 SVGIG (reference sequence). The V end was cut by 0 bases, the J end by 6 bases, with 11 bases between. DNA for the CDR3: TGTGCCTGGAGTGTACGCAGGGTACATGGCTACACCTTC. Translating gives CAWSVRRVHGYTF.

With respect to this clone: Within the sample, other DNA sequences also encode this same CDR3. The chain uses TRBV10-3 and TRBJ1-3; unclear D gene. Germline lookup yields CDR1 ENHRY and CDR2 SYGVKD. This CDR3 region has 14 residues. V dropped 2 bases and J dropped 4 bases, with 9 bases sitting between them. Written as DNA, the CDR3 is TGTGCCATCAGTGAGACGGGTTTCGGAAACACCATATATTTT. It is translated as CAISETGFGNTIYF.

The V call is TRBV6-6, the J call TRBJ2-7; 10 nucleotides agree with TRBD2. The CDR3 loop spans 17 amino acids. Germline-derived CDR1 and CDR2 are MNHNY and SVGAGI (reference sequence). J lost 3 bases, V lost 5 bases, and 13 bases had no gene match. The CDR3: CASSPFFLAGVLYEQYF. The CDR3 nucleotides are TGTGCCAGCAGTCCCTTCTTCCTAGCGGGAGTCCTCTACGAGCAGTACTTC.

The chain combines TRBV2 with TRBJ1-6; a weak D match, TRBD1 (6 bases). CDR1 is SNHLY and CDR2 is FYNNEI in the germline V gene. The CDR3 has 15 residues. Between the trimmed V and J ends, which lost 5 bases and 5 bases, there was a span of 13 bases. In nucleotides, the CDR3 is TGTGCCAGCAGTTCCCAGGGGTTGGATAATTCACCCCTCCACTTT. Its translation is CASSSQGLDNSPLHF.

The rearrangement links TRBV19 to TRBJ2-5; D tentatively reads TRBD1 or TRBD2 (5 bases each). From germline, CDR1 is LNHDA and CDR2 SQIVND (reference sequence). The germline V and J ends were trimmed by 7 bases and 5 bases, with 29 bases remaining between them. This CDR3 contains 18 residues. In DNA, the CDR3 is TGTGCCAGTACCCAAGGGCGGCTGGCGGTGGGGCGGGTGGAGACCCAGTACTTC. Translated: CASTQGRLAVGRVETQYF.

The rearrangement uses TRBV30 and TRBJ1-6; D remains ambiguous. The CDR3 totals 14 residues. Germline CDR1 GTSNPN, CDR2 SVGIG (reference sequence). The ends were cut back, 0 bases at V and 9 bases at J, with 12 bases in the middle. The CDR3 DNA reads as TGTGCCTGGAGTGTGGATGGACGGAGTTCACCCCTCCACTTT. Protein product: CAWSVDGRSSPLHF.

The chain uses TRBV27 and TRBJ2-2, with D perhaps matching TRBD1 (6 bases). This CDR3 has 16 amino acids. V was trimmed by 0 bases and J by 5 bases, leaving 13 bases between them. Germline values: CDR1 MNHEY, CDR2 SMNVEV (reference sequence). The CDR3 DNA reads as TGTGCCAGCAGTTTATCGTTTGGCAGGGGAACCGGGGAGCTGTTTTTT. It translates to CASSLSFGRGTGELFF.

This chain joins TRBV6-1 and TRBJ1-5; D perhaps matches TRBD1 (6 bases). Germline CDR1 reads MNHNS; CDR2 reads SASEGT. Trimming took 2 bases from V and 6 from J, leaving 14 bases between them. This CDR3 spans 15 amino acids. The CDR3 is CASSESGGRGQPQHF. The CDR3 DNA reads as TGTGCCAGCAGTGAATCCGGGGGCCGGGGTCAGCCCCAGCATTTT.

The rearrangement uses TRBV27 and TRBJ2-3; TRBD2 matches 7 bases. The CDR3 sequence is 17 residues long. V gave up 2 bases and J gave up 5 bases; unmatched junction bases: 13. Germline V gives CDR1 MNHEY, CDR2 SMNVEV (reference sequence). CDR3 coding DNA: TGTGCCAGCAGTTTAAGGGGAGGGGCCTCTTGGGTAGATACGCAGTATTTT. Its translation: CASSLRGGASWVDTQYF.

CDR3 coding DNA: TGTGCCAGCAGTTATAAGCTCTCTGGGGCCAACGTCCTGACTTTC. It is translated as CASSYKLSGANVLTF. The chain carries TRBV6-2 or TRBV6-3 and TRBJ2-6; D not resolved. The CDR3 totals 15 residues. With 3 bases removed from V and 0 bases from J, the gap between germline ends came to 6 bases. CDR1 and CDR2 from the germline V gene are MNHEY and SVGEGT.